This TCR beta chain originates from a study of T cells in Graves' hyperthyroidism and ophthalmopathy. Study results and limitations: The model foresaw ophthalmopathy a median 6.5 months prior to onset. Blood also showed most of the thyroid clonotypes that were expanded above 0.001.

Amplified TCR beta CDR3 regions came from RNA transcripts. HTBI primers were the set used in a first-round RT-PCR of the TCR CDR3. A single record per CDR3 protein comes from TCRdb applying MiXCR to the multiplex PCR reads. Altogether hundreds of thousands of distinct CDR3 sequences are present, roughly 15% being singletons, with the ten largest covering 12%. Ophthalmopathy cases scored 3 or more on the Clinical Activity Score and 4 or more on NOSPECS grade, with duration below 3 months. Diagnoses were made from clinical symptoms, serum measures (thyroxine and TRAb), thyroid ultrasound and orbital computed tomography. Concerning this clonotype itself: No antigen is known for it.

The CDR3 runs 11 residues. Germline CDR1 reads MGHDK; CDR2 reads SYGVNS. V lost 8 bases and J 5 bases, leaving 10 bases between the germline ends. The source material was blood. This chain links TRBV25-1 with TRBJ2-7; D is perhaps TRBD1 or TRBD2 (5 bases each). This receptor was obtained from a woman between 45 and 65 years old with Graves' ophthalmopathy. CDR3 amino acids: CASGGPNEQYF. In DNA form, the CDR3 reads TGTGCCAGCGGGGGACCCAACGAGCAGTACTTC.